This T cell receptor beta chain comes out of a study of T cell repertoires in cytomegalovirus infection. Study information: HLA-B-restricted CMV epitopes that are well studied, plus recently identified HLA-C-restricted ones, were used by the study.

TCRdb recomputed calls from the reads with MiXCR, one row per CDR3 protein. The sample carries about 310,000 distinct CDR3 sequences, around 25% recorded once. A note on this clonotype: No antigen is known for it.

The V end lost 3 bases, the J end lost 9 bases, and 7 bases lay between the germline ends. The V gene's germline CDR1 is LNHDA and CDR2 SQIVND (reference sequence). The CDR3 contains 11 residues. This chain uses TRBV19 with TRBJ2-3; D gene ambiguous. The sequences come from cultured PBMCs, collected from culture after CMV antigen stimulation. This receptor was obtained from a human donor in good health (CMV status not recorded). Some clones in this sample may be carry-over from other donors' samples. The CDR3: CASSILGTQYF. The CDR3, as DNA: TGTGCCAGTAGTATCCTGGGGACGCAGTATTTT.